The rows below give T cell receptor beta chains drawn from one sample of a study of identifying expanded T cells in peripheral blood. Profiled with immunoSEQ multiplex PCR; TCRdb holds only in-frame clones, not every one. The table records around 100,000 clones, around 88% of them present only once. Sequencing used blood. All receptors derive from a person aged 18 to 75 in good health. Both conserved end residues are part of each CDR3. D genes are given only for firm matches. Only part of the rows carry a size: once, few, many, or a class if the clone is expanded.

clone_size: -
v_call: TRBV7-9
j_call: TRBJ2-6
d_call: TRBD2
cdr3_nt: TGTGCCAGCAGCCACGCGCGGGGGTCTGGGGCCAACGTCCTGACTTTC
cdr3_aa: CASSHARGSGANVLTF

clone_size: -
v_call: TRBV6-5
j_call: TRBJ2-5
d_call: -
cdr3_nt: TGTGCCAGCAGTTACTCATCGGGTACCCAGTACTTC
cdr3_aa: CASSYSSGTQYF

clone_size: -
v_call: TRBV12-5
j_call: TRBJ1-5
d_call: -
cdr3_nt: TGTGCTAGTGGCCCAAGCTGGGGAGGTCAGCCCCAGCATTTT
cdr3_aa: CASGPSWGGQPQHF

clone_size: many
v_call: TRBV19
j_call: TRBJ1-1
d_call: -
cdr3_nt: TGTGCCAGTTTCCGTCGGGGGATGGGCACTGAAGCTTTCTTT
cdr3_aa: CASFRRGMGTEAFF

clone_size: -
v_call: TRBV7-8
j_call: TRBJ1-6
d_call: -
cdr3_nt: TGTGCCAGCACCCCAGGGAGGCTGGGTTCACCCCTCCACTTT
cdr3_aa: CASTPGRLGSPLHF

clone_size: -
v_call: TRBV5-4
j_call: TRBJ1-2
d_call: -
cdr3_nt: TGTGCCAGCAGCGTCGGCTCCCCCGATGGCTACACCTTC
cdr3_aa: CASSVGSPDGYTF

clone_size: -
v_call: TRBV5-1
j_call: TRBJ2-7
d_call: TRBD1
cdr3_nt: TGCGCCAGCAGCTTCGGGACAGGGGGCTACGAGCAGTACTTC
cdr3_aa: CASSFGTGGYEQYF

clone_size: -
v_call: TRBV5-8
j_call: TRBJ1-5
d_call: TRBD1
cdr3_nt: TGTGCCAGCAGCTGGGGACAGGCCGTTTATCAGCCCCAGCATTTT
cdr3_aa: CASSWGQAVYQPQHF

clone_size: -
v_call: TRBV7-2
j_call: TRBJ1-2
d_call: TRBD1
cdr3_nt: TGTGCCAGCAGCTTAGTGCCAGTAGGACAGGGCTATGGCTACACCTTC
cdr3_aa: CASSLVPVGQGYGYTF

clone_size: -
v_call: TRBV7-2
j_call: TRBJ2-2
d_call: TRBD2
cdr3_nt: TGTGCCAGCAGCCTTTCGCGGGGGGGCACCGGGGAGCTGTTTTTT
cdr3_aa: CASSLSRGGTGELFF

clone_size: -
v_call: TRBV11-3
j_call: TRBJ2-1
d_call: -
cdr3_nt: TGTGCCAGCAGCTTAGAAGGTTATGAGCAGTTCTTC
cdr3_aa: CASSLEGYEQFF

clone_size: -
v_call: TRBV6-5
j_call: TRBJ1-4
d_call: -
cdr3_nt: TGTGCCAGCAGTTACTCGGGCGGAGGAAATGAAAAACTGTTTTTT
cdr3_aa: CASSYSGGGNEKLFF

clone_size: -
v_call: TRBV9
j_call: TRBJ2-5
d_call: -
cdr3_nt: TGTGCCAGCAGCCTCTCCATCCGGGACGCCAGCAAGGGTAAGACCCAGTACTTC
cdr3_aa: CASSLSIRDASKGKTQYF

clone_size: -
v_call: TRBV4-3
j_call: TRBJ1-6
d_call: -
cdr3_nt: TGCGCCAGCAGCCAAGATCCCGCCTCGAAGGGTTATTCACCCCTCCACTTT
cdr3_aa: CASSQDPASKGYSPLHF

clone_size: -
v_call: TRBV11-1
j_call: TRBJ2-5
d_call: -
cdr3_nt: TGTGCCAGCAGCTTATCCAGGGGGACCCAGTACTTC
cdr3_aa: CASSLSRGTQYF

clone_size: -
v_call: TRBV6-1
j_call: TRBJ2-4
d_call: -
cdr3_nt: TGTGCCTGGGGAGGGGGAGCCTTAGCCAAAAACATTCAGTACTTC
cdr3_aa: CAWGGGALAKNIQYF

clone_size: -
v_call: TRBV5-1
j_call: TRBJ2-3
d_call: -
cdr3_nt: TGCGCCAGCAGGACCGGGACCACAGATACGCAGTATTTT
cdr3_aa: CASRTGTTDTQYF

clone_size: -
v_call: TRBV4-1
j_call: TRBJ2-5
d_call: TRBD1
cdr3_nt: TGCGCCAGCAGCCACCCGGGCGAGGGGGCTGGGGAGACCCAGTACTTC
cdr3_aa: CASSHPGEGAGETQYF

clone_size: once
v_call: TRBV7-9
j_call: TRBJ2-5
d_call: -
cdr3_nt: TGTGCCAGCAGCCGATGGGGATCGGGGCCCAAGGAGACCCAGTACTTC
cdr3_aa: CASSRWGSGPKETQYF

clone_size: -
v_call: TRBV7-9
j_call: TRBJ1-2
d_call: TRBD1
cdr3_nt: TGTGCCAGCAGCGTTACAGGGGAGGGCTACACCTTC
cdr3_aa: CASSVTGEGYTF

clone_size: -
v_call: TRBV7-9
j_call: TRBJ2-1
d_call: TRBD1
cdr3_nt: TGTGCCAGCAGCTTACCACCAGGGGGACAGTCTACGAATGAGCAGTTCTTC
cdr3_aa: CASSLPPGGQSTNEQFF

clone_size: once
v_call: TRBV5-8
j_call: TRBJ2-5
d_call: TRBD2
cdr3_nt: TGTGCCAGCAGCTTGTGGCGGGGGGTCCAAGAGACCCAGTACTTC
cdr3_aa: CASSLWRGVQETQYF

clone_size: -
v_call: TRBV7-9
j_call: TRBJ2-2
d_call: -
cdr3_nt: TGTGCCAGCAGCTTAGCGGCGCGGGGTAGTTGGGAGCTGTTTTTT
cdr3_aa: CASSLAARGSWELFF

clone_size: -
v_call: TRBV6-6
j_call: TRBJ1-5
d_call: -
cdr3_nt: TGTGCCAGACACCCCCGGGGCAGGAGCAATCAGCCCCAGCATTTT
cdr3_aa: CARHPRGRSNQPQHF

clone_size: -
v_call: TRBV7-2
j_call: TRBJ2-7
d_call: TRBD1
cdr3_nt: TGTGCCAGCAGCTTACGGACAGGCTCCCAGTACGAGCAGTACTTC
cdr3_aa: CASSLRTGSQYEQYF

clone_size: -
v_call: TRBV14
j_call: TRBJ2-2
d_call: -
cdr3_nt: TGTGCCAGCAGCGCCAGGGTGGCCGGGGAGCTGTTTTTT
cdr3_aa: CASSARVAGELFF

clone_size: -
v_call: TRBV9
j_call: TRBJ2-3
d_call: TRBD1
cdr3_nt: TGTGCCAGCAGCCCCAAGGGGACAGGGGGATCGGTCGGCACAGATACGCAGTATTTT
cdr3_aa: CASSPKGTGGSVGTDTQYF

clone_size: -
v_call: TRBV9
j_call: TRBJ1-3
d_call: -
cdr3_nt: TGTGCCAGCAGCGTCGGAACAGTTCTCTCTGGAAACACCATATATTTT
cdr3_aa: CASSVGTVLSGNTIYF

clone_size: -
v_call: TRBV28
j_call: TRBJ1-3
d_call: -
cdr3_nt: TGTGCCAGCAGACTATTGAGCGCGGGTGGAAACACCATATATTTT
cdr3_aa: CASRLLSAGGNTIYF

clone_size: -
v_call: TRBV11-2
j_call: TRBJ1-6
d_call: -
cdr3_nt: TGTGCCAGCAGCTTCGCTAGACAGGCCGTAGGATCACCCCTCCACTTT
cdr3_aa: CASSFARQAVGSPLHF

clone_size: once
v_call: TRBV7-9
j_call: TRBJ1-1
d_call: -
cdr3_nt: TGTGCCAGCAGCTCATACGGGGGGAAGGACCTGAACACTGAAGCTTTCTTT
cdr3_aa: CASSSYGGKDLNTEAFF

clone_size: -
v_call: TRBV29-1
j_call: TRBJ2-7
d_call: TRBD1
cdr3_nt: TGCAGCGCCGCTCCCGACAGGGTCGACGGAGAGCAGTACTTC
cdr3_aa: CSAAPDRVDGEQYF

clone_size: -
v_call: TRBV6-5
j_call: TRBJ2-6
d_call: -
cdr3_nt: TGTGCCAGCACTCCGAGGGCGGGTGGGGCCAACGTCCTGACTTTC
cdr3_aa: CASTPRAGGANVLTF

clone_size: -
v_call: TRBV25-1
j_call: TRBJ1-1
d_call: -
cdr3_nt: TGTGCCAGCAAGGACGGAGTGAACACTGAAGCTTTCTTT
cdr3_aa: CASKDGVNTEAFF

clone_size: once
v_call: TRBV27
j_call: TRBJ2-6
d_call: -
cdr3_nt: TGTGCCAGCAGTTCCTCGTTATTGGGGGCCAACGTCCTGACTTTC
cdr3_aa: CASSSSLLGANVLTF

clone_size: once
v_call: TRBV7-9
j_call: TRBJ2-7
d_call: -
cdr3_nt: TGTGCCAGCAGCTTAGAGGAAAGTGGTCACTACGAGCAGTACTTC
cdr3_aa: CASSLEESGHYEQYF

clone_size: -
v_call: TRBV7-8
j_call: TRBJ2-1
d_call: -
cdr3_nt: TGTGCCAGCAGCCTGAGGACTCGGTTCTACAATGAGCAGTTCTTC
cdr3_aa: CASSLRTRFYNEQFF

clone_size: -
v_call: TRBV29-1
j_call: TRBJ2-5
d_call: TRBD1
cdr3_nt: TGCAGCGTCAAATTTGGGACAGGGAAGGAGAGCCAAGAGACCCAGTACTTC
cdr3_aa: CSVKFGTGKESQETQYF

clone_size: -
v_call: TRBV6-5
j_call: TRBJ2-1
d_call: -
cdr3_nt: TGTGCCAGCAGTTTTGGGATCGGGTTGGTCAATGAGCAGTTCTTC
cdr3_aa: CASSFGIGLVNEQFF

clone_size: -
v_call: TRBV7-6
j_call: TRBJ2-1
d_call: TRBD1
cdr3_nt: TGTGCCAGCAGCTTATCGGGATCCACGGGACAGGCAAAAAGTGAGCAGTTCTTC
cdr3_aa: CASSLSGSTGQAKSEQFF

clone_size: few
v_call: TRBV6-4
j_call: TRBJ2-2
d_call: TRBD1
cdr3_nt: TGTGCCAGCAGCGCTACCCCGGGACAGGGTGGCTCCGGGGAGCTGTTTTTT
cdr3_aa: CASSATPGQGGSGELFF

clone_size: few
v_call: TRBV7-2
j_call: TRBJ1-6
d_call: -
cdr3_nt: TGTGCCAGCAGCTTAGCCCCCGACAGGAACAATTCACCCCTCCACTTT
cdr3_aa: CASSLAPDRNNSPLHF

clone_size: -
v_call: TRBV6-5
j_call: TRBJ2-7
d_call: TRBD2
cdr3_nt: TGTGCCAGCAGTTACGTTTTGACTAGCGCGTCCTACGAGCAGTACTTC
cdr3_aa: CASSYVLTSASYEQYF

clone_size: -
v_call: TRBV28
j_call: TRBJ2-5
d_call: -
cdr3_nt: TGTGCCAGCAGACCACAGGGCCCAGAGACCCAGTACTTC
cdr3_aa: CASRPQGPETQYF

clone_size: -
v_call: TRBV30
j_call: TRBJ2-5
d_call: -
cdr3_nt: TGTGCCTGGAGGCCGGGACCGCCAAGCGAGACCCAGTACTTC
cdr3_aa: CAWRPGPPSETQYF